This T cell receptor beta chain was identified during a study of control samples from healthy donors and cancer patients (dated by TCRdb to about 2020). Receptor libraries were prepared by the immunoSEQ multiplex PCR assay. TCRdb stores this immuneACCESS table with in-frame sequences only. Part of the clones is absent; in the studies checked, under half of the shortfall reflects unresolved V genes, and no reason is known for the rest. For this sample there are 150,000 to 200,000 clones; 88% appear just once. The ten largest clones capture about 1.7% of the sample. On this clone itself: Its cognate antigen has yet to be identified. The input lacks base qualities; no much larger clone sits a single base away.

The germline V gene (reference sequence) provides CDR1 LNHDA and CDR2 SQIVND. Trimming takes 6 bases from V and 5 bases from J, and the germline ends sit 17 bases apart. From the cysteine through the phenylalanine, the CDR3 covers 16 amino acids. Solely the CDR3 DNA is kept, with 48 bases framed from the first base. The receptor's source is a man younger than 35 in good health. Sequencing was done on a sample of blood. The chain employs TRBV19 and TRBJ1-6, with a tentative D gene TRBD1 over 5 matching bases. In nucleotide form, the sequence is TGTGCCAGTAGAGGGATCTTGGGACCTGATAATTCACCCCTCCACTTT. It translates as CASRGILGPDNSPLHF.